The entry that follows covers one T cell receptor beta chain sequence. One junction end disagrees with the germline gene, perhaps due to a read error. The CDR3 is 12 amino acids. Per the original methods: Using reference gene primer amplification, nucleated cell counts were estimated. Sequencing was performed with immunoSEQ multiplex PCR; in TCRdb, only in-frame clones are kept and a portion is missing. V and J calls and clone size are as listed in that table; D and trimming were resolved from the DNA. The sample lists roughly 260,000 clones, more than 70% seen once, with approximately 11% in the top ten. This record comes from a study of blood T cell repertoires in COVID-19. Study in general: The cDNA or gDNA used as material had been derived from T cells, B-cell-depleted T cells, or PBMCs.

Specimen: peripheral blood. This chain uses TRBV12-3 or TRBV12-4 with TRBJ2-2; D gene unclear. This TCR was sampled from a woman in her thirties with COVID-19, enrolled during active disease. The CDR3 region is CASRENPGELFF. Here the CDR3 DNA reads TGTGCCAGCAGGGAGAACCCCGGGGAGCTGTTTTTT.